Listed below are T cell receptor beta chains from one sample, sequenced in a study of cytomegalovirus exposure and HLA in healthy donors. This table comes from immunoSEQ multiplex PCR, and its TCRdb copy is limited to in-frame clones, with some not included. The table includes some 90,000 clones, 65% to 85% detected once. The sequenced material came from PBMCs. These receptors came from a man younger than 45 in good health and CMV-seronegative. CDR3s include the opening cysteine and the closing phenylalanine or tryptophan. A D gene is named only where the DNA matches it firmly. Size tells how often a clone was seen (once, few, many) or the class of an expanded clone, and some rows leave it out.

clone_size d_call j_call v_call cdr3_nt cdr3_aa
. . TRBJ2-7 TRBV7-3 TGTGCCAGCGCAGAGGGGGACGGGTCCTACGAGCAGTACTTC CASAEGDGSYEQYF
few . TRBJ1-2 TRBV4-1 TGCGCCAGCAGCCAAGTAGGAGACAGTCCATATGGCTACACCTTC CASSQVGDSPYGYTF
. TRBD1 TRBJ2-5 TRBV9 TGTGCCAGCAGCGAAAGGGACAGGGGAGAGACCCAGTACTTC CASSERDRGETQYF
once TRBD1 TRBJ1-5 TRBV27 TGTGCCAGCGGGACAGAGATAAACCAGCCCCAGCATTTT CASGTEINQPQHF
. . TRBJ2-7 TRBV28 TGTGCCAGCAGTCCGTCCGGGATACGCTCCTACGAGCAGTACTTC CASSPSGIRSYEQYF
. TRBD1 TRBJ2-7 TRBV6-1 TGTGCCAGCAGTCGGACAGGGATCTACGAGCAGTACTTC CASSRTGIYEQYF
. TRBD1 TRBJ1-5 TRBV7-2 TGTGCCAGCAGCTTCTGGACAGGGAGCAATCAGCCCCAGCATTTT CASSFWTGSNQPQHF
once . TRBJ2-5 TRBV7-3 TGTGCCAGCAGCCCGCAGGGGATACTGGAGACCCAGTACTTC CASSPQGILETQYF
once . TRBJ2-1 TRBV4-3 TGCGCCAGCAGCCAAGAAACTAGTAATCGTGGCAATGAGCAGTTCTTC CASSQETSNRGNEQFF
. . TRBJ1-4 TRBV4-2 TGTGCCAGCAGCCAAGATAGGGGGAAGGGGAGTGAAAAACTGTTTTTT CASSQDRGKGSEKLFF
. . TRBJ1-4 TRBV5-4 TGTGCCAGCAGCCTGGCACAGAAGAATGAAAAACTGTTTTTT CASSLAQKNEKLFF
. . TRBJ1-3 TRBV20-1 TGCAGTGCTAGAGAAGAGCCCACCATATATTTT CSAREEPTIYF
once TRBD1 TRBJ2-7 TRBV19 TGTGCCAGTCGAGGGAACAGGGGCCACGAGCAGTACTTC CASRGNRGHEQYF
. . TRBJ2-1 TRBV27 TGTGCCAGCAGTTTGGCGGACAGCGGGGAGTTCTTC CASSLADSGEFF
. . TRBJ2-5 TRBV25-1 TGTGCCAGCAGTGAATTCGGGGATGAGACCCAGTACTTC CASSEFGDETQYF
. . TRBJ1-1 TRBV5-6 TGTGCCAGCACCCCTCCTCGGGGTGCGGTTTCGTGGACTGAAGCTTTCTTT CASTPPRGAVSWTEAFF
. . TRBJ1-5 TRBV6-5 TGTGCCAGCAGTTCTTACAGGGTGGGTGGCAATCAGCCCCAGCATTTT CASSSYRVGGNQPQHF
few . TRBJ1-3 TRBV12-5 TGTGCTAGTGGTTCCCCACCGTGGGGGCTCTCTGGAAACACCATATATTTT CASGSPPWGLSGNTIYF
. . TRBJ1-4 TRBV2 TGTGCCAGCAGTGGGGCAGGGGCAGTTAATGAAAAACTGTTTTTT CASSGAGAVNEKLFF
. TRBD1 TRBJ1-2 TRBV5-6 TGTGCCAGCAGCTTGGGGACAGGGAGCACAAACTATGGCTACACCTTC CASSLGTGSTNYGYTF
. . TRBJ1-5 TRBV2 TGTGCCAGCAGTAAAGGACACAGCAATCAGCCCCAGCATTTT CASSKGHSNQPQHF
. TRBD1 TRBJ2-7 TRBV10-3 TGTGCCATCAGTCCACACCGACAGGGAGTCTCCTACGAGCAGTACTTC CAISPHRQGVSYEQYF
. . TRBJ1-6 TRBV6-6 TGTGCCACGTCGGGCTCCTATAATTCACCCCTCCACTTT CATSGSYNSPLHF
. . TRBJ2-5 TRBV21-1 TGTGCCAGCAGCAAAGTTTTTAACTGTGGGGGCGGGGAGACCCAGTACTTC CASSKVFNCGGGETQYF
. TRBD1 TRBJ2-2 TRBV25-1 TGTGCCAGCAGCCACCGGGACAGGGTCCCCGGGGAGCTGTTTTTT CASSHRDRVPGELFF
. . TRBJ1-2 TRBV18 TGTGCCAGCTCACCTATGACAGGCGGTGGCTACACCTTC CASSPMTGGGYTF
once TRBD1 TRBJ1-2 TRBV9 TGTGCCAGCAGCGCTACAGGGGACTATGGCTACACCTTC CASSATGDYGYTF
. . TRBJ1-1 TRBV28 TGTGCCAGCAGTTTAGGGCCCAAGAACACTGAAGCTTTCTTT CASSLGPKNTEAFF
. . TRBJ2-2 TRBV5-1 TGCGCCAGCAGCTTGGGACCCTCTACTACGGGCACCGGGGAGCTGTTTTTT CASSLGPSTTGTGELFF
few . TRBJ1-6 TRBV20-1 TGCAGTGTAATTCATTCACCCCTCCACTTT CSVIHSPLHF
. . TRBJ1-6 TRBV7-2 TGTGCCAGCAGCTTAGTGTCAGGGGTTGGTTCACCCCTCCACTTT CASSLVSGVGSPLHF
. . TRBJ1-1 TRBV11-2 TGTGCCAGCAGCTTAGATGCAGGGCGCGTATATAGCACTGAAGCTTTCTTT CASSLDAGRVYSTEAFF
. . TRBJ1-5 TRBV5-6 TGTGCCAGCAGCTTGGGGGCGGGGGGACGTAATCAGCCCCAGCATTTT CASSLGAGGRNQPQHF
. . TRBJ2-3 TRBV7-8 TGTGCCAGCAGCTTAGAACTAGCAGTCGGGAAAGATACGCAGTATTTT CASSLELAVGKDTQYF
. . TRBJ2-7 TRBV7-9 TGTGCCAGCACGGACCGGGACTACGAGCAGTACTTC CASTDRDYEQYF